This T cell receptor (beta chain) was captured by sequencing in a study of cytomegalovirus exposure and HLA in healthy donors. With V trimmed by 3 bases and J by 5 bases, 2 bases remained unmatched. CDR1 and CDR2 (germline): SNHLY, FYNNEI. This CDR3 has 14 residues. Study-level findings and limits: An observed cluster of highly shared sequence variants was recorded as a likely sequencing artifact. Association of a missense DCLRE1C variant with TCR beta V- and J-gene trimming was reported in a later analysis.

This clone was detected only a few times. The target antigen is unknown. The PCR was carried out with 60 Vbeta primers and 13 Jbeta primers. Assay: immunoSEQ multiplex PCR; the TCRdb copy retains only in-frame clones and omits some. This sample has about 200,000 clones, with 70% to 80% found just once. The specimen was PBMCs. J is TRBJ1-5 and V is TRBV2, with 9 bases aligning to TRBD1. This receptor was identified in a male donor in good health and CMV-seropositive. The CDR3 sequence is CASSEGQGYQPQHF. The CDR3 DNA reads TGTGCCAGCAGTGAGGGACAGGGTTATCAGCCCCAGCATTTT.